The 15 T cell receptor beta chains reported below all come from one sample, sequenced in a study of identifying expanded T cells in peripheral blood. Method: immunoSEQ multiplex PCR; TCRdb's copy keeps in-frame clones and lacks some. The sample comprises about 130,000 clones, 70% to 90% of which are singletons, and roughly 8% rests with the top ten. The sample consisted of blood. The origin of the receptors is a person aged 18 to 75 in good health.

The chain uses TRBV9 and TRBJ2-7, with 9 positions matching TRBD1. J gave up 3 bases and V 2 bases, and 9 bases lay outside the gene matches. CDR1 is SGDLS and CDR2 is YYNGEE in the germline V gene. This CDR3 region has 16 residues. CDR3 sequence reads: CASSVRDREADYEQYF. CDR3 bases: TGTGCCAGCAGCGTCAGGGACAGGGAGGCCGACTACGAGCAGTACTTC.

The DNA for the CDR3 is TGTGCCAGCAGCGTGGGACAGTGGAATGAAAAACTGTTTTTT. Its translation: CASSVGQWNEKLFF. V and J are TRBV7-2 and TRBJ1-4; 7 bases are shared with TRBD1. The CDR3 runs 14 residues. J was trimmed by 5 bases and V by 5 bases; bases with no gene match: 5. Looked up from germline, CDR1 is SGHTA and CDR2 is FQGNSA.

This sequence joins TRBV11-2 and TRBJ2-2; D not resolved. The ends were cut back, 4 bases at V and 4 bases at J, with 4 bases in the middle. CDR3 length equals 12 residues. The germline V gene encodes CDR1 SGHAT and CDR2 FQNNGV. CDR3 protein: CASSSATGELFF. For the CDR3, the DNA is TGTGCCAGCAGCTCCGCCACCGGGGAGCTGTTTTTT.

J is TRBJ2-3 and V is TRBV29-1, with D perhaps TRBD2 (5 bases). This CDR3 has 13 amino acids. CDR1 and CDR2 from the germline V gene are SQVTM and ANQGSEA. The V end was cut by 0 bases, the J end by 4 bases, with 8 bases between. In DNA, the CDR3 is TGCAGCGTTGAAGAAGGGAGCTCAGATACGCAGTATTTT. Protein sequence: CSVEEGSSDTQYF.

This clone was seen ten or more times. V gene TRBV7-9 combines with J gene TRBJ1-3; D gene ambiguous. Germline V gives CDR1 SEHNR, CDR2 FQNEAQ (reference sequence). The V end lost 2 bases, the J end lost 0 bases, and 14 bases lay between the germline ends. This CDR3 region has 17 residues. Here the CDR3 reads CASSLSPGRISGNTIYF. In nucleotides, the CDR3 is TGTGCCAGCAGCTTATCTCCGGGCCGAATCTCTGGAAACACCATATATTTT.

V and J are TRBV7-2 and TRBJ2-4, with 9 bases fitting TRBD1. Germline CDR1 is SGHTA and CDR2 is FQGNSA. J lost 5 bases, V lost 1 base, and 0 bases had no gene match. This CDR3 spans 14 amino acids. Here the CDR3 reads CASSLGTGENIQYF. The CDR3 nucleotides are TGTGCCAGCAGCTTAGGGACAGGGGAAAACATTCAGTACTTC.

The chain couples TRBV18 to TRBJ1-2; D is uncertain. Germline CDR1 KGHSH, CDR2 LQKENI. Trimming removed 0 bases from V and 3 bases from J, with 8 bases in between. This CDR3 contains 14 residues. DNA of the CDR3: TGTGCCAGCTCACCACCGACGGGATACTATGGCTACACCTTC. It codes for CASSPPTGYYGYTF. The variable domain in full, completed from reference TRBV18 and TRBJ1-2, reads NAGVMQNPRHLVRRRGQEARLRCSPMKGHSHVYWYRQLPEEGLKFMVYLQKENIIDESGMPKERFSAEFPKEGPSILRIQQVVRGDSAAYFCASSPPTGYYGYTFGSGTRLTVV.

The chain links TRBV5-6 to TRBJ2-1; either TRBD1 or TRBD2 may supply D (5 bases each). Germline lookup yields CDR1 SGHDT and CDR2 YYEEEE. The ends were cut back, 4 bases at V and 8 bases at J, with 13 bases in the middle. CDR3 size: 13 residues. As DNA, the CDR3 is TGTGCCAGCAGCCCAGTGGGGGTGGATGAGCAGTTCTTC. This encodes CASSPVGVDEQFF.

Concerning this clone: Other DNA sequences in this sample translate to the same CDR3. The chain is built from TRBV2 and TRBJ1-1; D is undetermined. CDR1 SNHLY and CDR2 FYNNEI come from the germline V gene. With 3 bases removed from V and 1 base from J, the gap between germline ends came to 3 bases. There are 12 residues in the CDR3. The CDR3 DNA is TGTGCCAGCAGTGAGGGGAACACTGAAGCTTTCTTT. Translation: CASSEGNTEAFF.

The genes are TRBV2 and TRBJ2-2; no clear D gene. This CDR3 comprises 14 residues. CDR1 and CDR2 from the germline V gene are SNHLY and FYNNEI. Trimming took 7 bases from V and 1 from J, leaving 10 bases between them. CDR3 residues: CASMYERNTGELFF. In nucleotides, the CDR3 is TGTGCCAGCATGTACGAGAGGAACACCGGGGAGCTGTTTTTT. The entire variable domain, with the rest obtained from reference TRBV2 and TRBJ2-2, is as follows: EPEVTQTPSHQVTQMGQEVILRCVPISNHLYFYWYRQILGQKVEFLVSFYNNEISEKSEIFDDQFSVERPDGSNFTLKIRSTKLEDSAMYFCASMYERNTGELFFGEGSRLTVL.

Written as DNA, the CDR3 is TGCAGCGTGGGGCGCGGAAGGAATCAGCCCCAGCATTTT. Its protein product is CSVGRGRNQPQHF. The rearrangement uses TRBV29-1 and TRBJ1-5; TRBD1 might be the D (5 bases). The germline CDR1 and CDR2 sequences are SQVTM and ANQGSEA. The CDR3 has 13 residues. Between the trimmed V and J ends, which lost 6 bases and 4 bases, there was a span of 13 bases.

For the CDR3, the DNA is TGTGCCAGCAGCTTGAGTCCAGGGATAGATACGCAGTATTTT. Its translation: CASSLSPGIDTQYF. J is TRBJ2-3 and V is TRBV5-8, with D maybe TRBD1 (5 bases). V was shortened by 1 base and J by 5 bases, with 11 bases between the two germline ends. Germline V gene lookup returns CDR1 SGHTS and CDR2 YDEGEE. The length of the CDR3 is 14 residues.

The sample holds one count of this clone. The chain links TRBV19 to TRBJ1-5, with TRBD1 matching 7 bases. Germline values: CDR1 LNHDA, CDR2 SQIVND (reference sequence). The CDR3 extends over 15 amino acids. J gave up 6 bases and V 5 bases, and 10 bases lay outside the gene matches. The CDR3 region is CASSPGTVKGQPQHF. CDR3 bases: TGTGCCAGTAGTCCCGGGACAGTAAAAGGTCAGCCCCAGCATTTT.

The chain combines TRBV6-5 with TRBJ1-5; D gene unclear. The length of the CDR3 is 15 residues. CDR1 is MNHEY, CDR2 SVGAGI, per germline. Trimming stripped 5 bases from V and 8 bases from J, with 19 bases between. As DNA, the CDR3 is TGTGCCAGCAGTCGACGGCAGACCCTAGTAGAGCCCCAGCATTTT. Translated, it gives CASSRRQTLVEPQHF.

The gene calls are TRBV7-3 and TRBJ2-5, with D unresolved. CDR1 is SGHTA and CDR2 is FQGTGA in the germline V gene. V gave up 2 bases and J gave up 1 base, with 5 bases separating them. CDR3 size: 13 residues. This CDR3 reads CASSLSRQETQYF. DNA for the CDR3: TGTGCCAGCAGCTTATCGCGCCAAGAGACCCAGTACTTC.